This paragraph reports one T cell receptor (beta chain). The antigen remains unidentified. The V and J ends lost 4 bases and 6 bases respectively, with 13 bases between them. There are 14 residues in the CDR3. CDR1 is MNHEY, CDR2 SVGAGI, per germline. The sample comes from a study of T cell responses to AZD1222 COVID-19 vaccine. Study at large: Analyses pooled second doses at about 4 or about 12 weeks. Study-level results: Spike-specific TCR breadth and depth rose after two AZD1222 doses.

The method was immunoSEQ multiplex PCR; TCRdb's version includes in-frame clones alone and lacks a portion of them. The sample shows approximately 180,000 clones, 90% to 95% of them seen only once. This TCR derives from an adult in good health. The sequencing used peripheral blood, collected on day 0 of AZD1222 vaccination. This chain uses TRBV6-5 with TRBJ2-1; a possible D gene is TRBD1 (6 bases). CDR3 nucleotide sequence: TGTGCCAGCAGTTCAATAGACAGGTTCAATGAGCAGTTCTTC. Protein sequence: CASSSIDRFNEQFF.